These 9 T cell receptor beta chains were all obtained from the same sample, sequenced in a study of T cell clones after liver transplantation. Data came from immunoSEQ multiplex PCR; TCRdb stores just in-frame clones and leaves some out. The sample records tens of thousands of clones, around 75% being singletons. This specimen consisted of CD4+ T cells from blood, obtained before liver transplant. The receptors were sampled from a human donor who received a liver transplant.

The CDR3: CASTPSLGQTYEQYF. The CDR3 DNA follows: TGTGCCAGTACTCCCTCTCTGGGACAGACCTACGAGCAGTACTTC. V usage is TRBV19 and J usage is TRBJ2-7, with 7 bases lining up with TRBD1. The CDR3 is 15 amino acids. The germline CDR1 and CDR2 sequences are LNHDA and SQIVND (reference sequence). V lost 7 bases, J lost 2 bases, and 11 bases stayed unmatched.

With regard to this clone: A single base separates this from a much larger clone, so it may be a read error. The chain uses TRBV6-4 and TRBJ1-2; 7 nucleotides agree with TRBD1. This CDR3 comprises 10 residues. V was pared by 9 bases and J by 5 bases, with 0 bases of the junction left unmatched. CDR1 is MRHNA and CDR2 is SNTAGT in the germline V gene. Written as DNA, the CDR3 is TGTGCCAGACAGGGGTATGGCTACACCTTC. This sequence encodes CARQGYGYTF.

The chain recombines TRBV6-5 with TRBJ1-2; a possible D gene is TRBD1 (6 bases). CDR1 is MNHEY, CDR2 SVGAGI, per germline. This CDR3 contains 15 residues. Trimming cost V 6 bases and J 5 bases, with 19 bases left between them. The CDR3 sequence is CASRTLGGVKYGYTF. CDR3 coding DNA: TGTGCCAGCAGAACCCTTGGGGGCGTCAAGTATGGCTACACCTTC.

This clone was counted a single time. The sample has other DNA sequences that encode this CDR3 too. The chain carries TRBV19 and TRBJ2-7; TRBD1 matches 10 bases. The CDR3 covers 15 residues. V lost 5 bases and J lost 4; bases outside the gene matches: 8. Germline values: CDR1 LNHDA, CDR2 SQIVND (reference sequence). The CDR3 coding sequence is TGTGCCAGTAGTGTTTCTCGGGACAGGGGATACGAGCAGTACTTC. It translates to CASSVSRDRGYEQYF.

CDR3 coding DNA: TGCAGCGTTGATGAGGATGACAGCCGGAACACCGGGGAGCTGTTTTTT. It encodes CSVDEDDSRNTGELFF. The V gene is TRBV29-1, the J gene TRBJ2-2, with D perhaps matching TRBD1 (5 bases). Between the trimmed V and J ends, which lost 3 bases and 1 base, there was a span of 15 bases. The CDR3 spans 16 residues. Germline CDR1 is SQVTM and CDR2 is ANQGSEA.

The gene calls are TRBV27 and TRBJ2-7, with TRBD1 identical over 9 bases. This CDR3 spans 14 amino acids. Trimming removed 1 base from V and 5 bases from J; junction bases left unmatched: 3. Germline CDR1 MNHEY, CDR2 SMNVEV (reference sequence). The CDR3 spells CASSLWDRDNEQYF. For the CDR3, the DNA is TGTGCCAGCAGTTTATGGGACAGGGATAACGAGCAGTACTTC.

This clone was counted only a few times. V gene TRBV5-4 combines with J gene TRBJ2-7; TRBD2 might be the D (6 bases). The CDR3 contains 13 residues. The germline CDR1 and CDR2 sequences are SGHNT and YYREEE (reference sequence). The V gene lost 4 bases and the J gene lost 6 bases, with 14 bases spanning the gap. CDR3 nucleotides: TGTGCCAGCAGCCTGCAGGAGGGGATCGAGCAGTACTTC. Translation: CASSLQEGIEQYF.

A few counts support this clone. The rearrangement links TRBV5-4 to TRBJ1-6, with D perhaps matching TRBD1 (5 bases). Germline V gene lookup returns CDR1 SGHNT and CDR2 YYREEE (reference sequence). This CDR3 is built from 15 residues. V lost 0 bases, J lost 9 bases, and 13 bases lay in between. CDR3 protein: CASSLVAGKLSPLHF. DNA of the CDR3: TGTGCCAGCAGCTTGGTGGCAGGGAAGCTTTCACCCCTCCACTTT.

The chain has TRBV27 and TRBJ1-6; D not certain. CDR1 and CDR2 (germline): MNHEY, SMNVEV (reference sequence). The CDR3 is 15 amino acids. The ends were cut back, 2 bases at V and 4 bases at J, with 9 bases in the middle. The CDR3 DNA follows: TGTGCCAGCAGTTTAGATTCAGGTTATAATTCACCCCTCCACTTT. This encodes CASSLDSGYNSPLHF.